This T cell receptor (beta chain) was captured in a study of regulatory T cells in long-lasting Graves disease. Points from the study as a whole: Persistent disease preferred TRBV28, TRBJ1-2 and TRBJ2-5.

V gave up 7 bases and J gave up 4 bases, with 19 bases separating them. CDR1 is SQVTM, CDR2 ANQGSEA, per germline. This CDR3 is 14 amino acids long. Construction of the TCR beta libraries employed iRepertoire HTBI primers in conjunction with Arm-PCR of CDR3 regions. TCRdb ran MiXCR on the multiplex PCR reads and lists one entry per CDR3 protein. The repertoire consists of some 430,000 distinct CDR3 sequences, with around a fifth occurring once and the leading ten covering less than 9%. This clonotype was seen only once. Its target is not known. Because the CDR3 is missing its conserved closing phenylalanine or tryptophan, this is likely a read error. The time point was: persistent/refractory GD, antithyroid drugs over 5 years with positive TRAb. PBMC RNA served as the TCR library source.

This chain joins TRBV29-1 and TRBJ1-1; D is perhaps TRBD1 (5 bases). Here the sequenced sample was peripheral blood mononuclear cells (PBMCs), taken when the disease was refractory, from a patient treated with antithyroid drugs. The TCR originated in a female donor with Graves disease. CDR3 residues: CSAPGSGTGTEAFL. The CDR3 nucleotides read TGCAGCGCCCCCGGGTCCGGGACGGGCACTGAAGCTTTCCTT.